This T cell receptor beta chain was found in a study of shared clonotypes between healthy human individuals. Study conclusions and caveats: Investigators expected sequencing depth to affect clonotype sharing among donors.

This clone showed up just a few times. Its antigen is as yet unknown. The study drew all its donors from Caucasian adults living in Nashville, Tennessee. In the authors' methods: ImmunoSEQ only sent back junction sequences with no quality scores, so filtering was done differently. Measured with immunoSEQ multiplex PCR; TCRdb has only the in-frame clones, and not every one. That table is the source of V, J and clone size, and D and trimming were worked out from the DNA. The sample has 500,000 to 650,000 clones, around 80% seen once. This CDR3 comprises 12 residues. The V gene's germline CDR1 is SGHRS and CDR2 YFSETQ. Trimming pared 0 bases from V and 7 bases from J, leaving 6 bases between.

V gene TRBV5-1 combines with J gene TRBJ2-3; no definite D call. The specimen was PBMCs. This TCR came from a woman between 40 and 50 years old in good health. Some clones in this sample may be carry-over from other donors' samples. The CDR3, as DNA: TGCGCCAGCAGCTTGGACTCCTATACGCAGTATTTT. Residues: CASSLDSYTQYF.